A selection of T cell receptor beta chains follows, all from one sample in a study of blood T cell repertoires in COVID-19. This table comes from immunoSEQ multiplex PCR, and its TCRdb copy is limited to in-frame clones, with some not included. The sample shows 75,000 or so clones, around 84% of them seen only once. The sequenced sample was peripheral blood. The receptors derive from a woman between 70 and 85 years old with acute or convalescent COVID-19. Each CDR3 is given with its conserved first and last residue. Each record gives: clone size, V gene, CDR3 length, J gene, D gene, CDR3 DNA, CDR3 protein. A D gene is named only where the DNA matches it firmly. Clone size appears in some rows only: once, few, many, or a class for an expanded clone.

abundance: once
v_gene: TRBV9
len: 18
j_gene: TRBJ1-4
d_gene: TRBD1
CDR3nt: TGTGCCAGCAGCGTAGGACCAGGGGGCTCGACAACTAATGAAAAACTGTTTTTT
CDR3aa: CASSVGPGGSTTNEKLFF

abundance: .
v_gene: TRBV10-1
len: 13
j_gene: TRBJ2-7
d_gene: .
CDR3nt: TGCGCCAGTAGCCTGACCGGATCCTACGAGCAGTACTTC
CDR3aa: CASSLTGSYEQYF

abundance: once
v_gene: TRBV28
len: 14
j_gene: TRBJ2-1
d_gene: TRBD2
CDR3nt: TGTGCCAGCAGGCTAGCGGTCTCCTACAATGAGCAGTTCTTC
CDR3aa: CASRLAVSYNEQFF

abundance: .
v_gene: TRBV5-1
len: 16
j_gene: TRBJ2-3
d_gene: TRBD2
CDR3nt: TGCGCCAGCAGCCCGGGGACTAGCGGGAGGACAGATACGCAGTATTTT
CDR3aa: CASSPGTSGRTDTQYF

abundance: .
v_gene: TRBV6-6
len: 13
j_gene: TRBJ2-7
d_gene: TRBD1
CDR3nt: TGTGCCAGCGGTCGGGACAGCACCTACGAGCAGTACTTC
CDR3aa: CASGRDSTYEQYF

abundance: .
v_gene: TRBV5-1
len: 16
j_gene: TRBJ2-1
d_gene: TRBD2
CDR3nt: TGCGCCAGCAGCTTGACCGGGACTAGCGGGAGCTATGAGCAGTTCTTC
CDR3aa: CASSLTGTSGSYEQFF

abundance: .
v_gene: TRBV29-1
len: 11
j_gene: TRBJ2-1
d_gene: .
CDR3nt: TGCAGCGCTCGCCTCACCGGTGAGCAGTTCTTC
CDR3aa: CSARLTGEQFF

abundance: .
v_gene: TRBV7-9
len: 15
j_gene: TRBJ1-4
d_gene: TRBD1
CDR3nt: TGTGCCAGCAGCTTCCTACAGGGGTTGCGAGAAAAACTGTTTTTT
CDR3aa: CASSFLQGLREKLFF

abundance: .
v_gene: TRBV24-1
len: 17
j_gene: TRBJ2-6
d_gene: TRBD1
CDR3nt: TGTGCCACCAGTGACCCCGGGACAGCCTCTGGGGCCAACGTCCTGACTTTC
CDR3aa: CATSDPGTASGANVLTF

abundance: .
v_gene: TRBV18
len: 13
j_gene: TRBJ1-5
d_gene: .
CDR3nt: TGTGCCAGCTCACCCCAGGGTTCTCAGCCCCAGCATTTT
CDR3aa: CASSPQGSQPQHF

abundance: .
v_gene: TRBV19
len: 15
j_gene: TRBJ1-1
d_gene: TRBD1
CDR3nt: TGTGCCAGTAGTGCCATGCTAGAGGGGACAGCCGAAGCTTTCTTT
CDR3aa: CASSAMLEGTAEAFF

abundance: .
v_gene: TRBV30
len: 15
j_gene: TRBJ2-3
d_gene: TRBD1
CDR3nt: TGTGCCTGGAGTGTAGGGACAGGGGAGGCAGATACGCAGTATTTT
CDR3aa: CAWSVGTGEADTQYF

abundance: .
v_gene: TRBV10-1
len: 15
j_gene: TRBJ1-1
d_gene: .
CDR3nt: TGCGCCAGCAGTGACCCGGGGTGGGGGAACACTGAAGCTTTCTTT
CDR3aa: CASSDPGWGNTEAFF

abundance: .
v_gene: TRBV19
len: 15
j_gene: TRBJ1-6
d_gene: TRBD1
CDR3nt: TGTGCCAGTAGTATCCAGACAGGGGCGAATTCACCCCTCCACTTT
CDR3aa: CASSIQTGANSPLHF

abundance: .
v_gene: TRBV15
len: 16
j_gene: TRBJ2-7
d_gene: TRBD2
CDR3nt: TGTGCCACCAGCGAGTCTTTAGCGGGAGCGAACTACGAGCAGTACTTC
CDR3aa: CATSESLAGANYEQYF

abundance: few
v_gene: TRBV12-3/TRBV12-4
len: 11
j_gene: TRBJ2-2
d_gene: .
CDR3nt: TGTGCCAGCAGAGAGTCCGGGGAGCTGTTTTTT
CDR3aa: CASRESGELFF

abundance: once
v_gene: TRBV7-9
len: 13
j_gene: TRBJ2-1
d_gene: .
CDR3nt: TGTGCCAGCAGCTTAGGGGCAGGCAATGAGCAGTTCTTC
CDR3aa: CASSLGAGNEQFF

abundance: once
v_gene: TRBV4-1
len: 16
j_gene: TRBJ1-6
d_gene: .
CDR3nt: TGCGCCAGCAGCCCATCTTCAGGGGCTGAAAATTCACCCCTCCACTTT
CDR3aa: CASSPSSGAENSPLHF

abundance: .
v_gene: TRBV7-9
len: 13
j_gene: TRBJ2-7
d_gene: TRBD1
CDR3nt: TGTGCCAGCAGCTTACAGGGGGCCTACGAGCAGTACTTC
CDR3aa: CASSLQGAYEQYF

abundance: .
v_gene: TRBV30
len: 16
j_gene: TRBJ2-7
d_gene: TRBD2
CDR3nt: TGTGCCTGGAGTGCGGTTAGCGGGAGGGTTTCCTACGAGCAGTACTTC
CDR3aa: CAWSAVSGRVSYEQYF

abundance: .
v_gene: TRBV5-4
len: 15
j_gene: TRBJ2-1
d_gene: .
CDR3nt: TGTGCCAGCAGCCCGGGACTCCTGGGCTACAATGAGCAGTTCTTC
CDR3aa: CASSPGLLGYNEQFF

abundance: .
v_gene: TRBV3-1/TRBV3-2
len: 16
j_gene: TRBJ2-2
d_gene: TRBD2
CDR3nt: TGTGCCGTCGCCGGGCGGGAGAATTCGAACACCGGGGAGCTGTTTTTT
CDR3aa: CAVAGRENSNTGELFF

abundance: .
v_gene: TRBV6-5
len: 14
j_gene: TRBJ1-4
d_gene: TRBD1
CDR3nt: TGTGCCAGCAGTCTGGGGACAGGGGGAGAAAAACTGTTTTTT
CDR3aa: CASSLGTGGEKLFF

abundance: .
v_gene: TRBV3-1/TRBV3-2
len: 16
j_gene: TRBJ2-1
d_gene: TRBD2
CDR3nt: TGTGCCAGCAGCCAAGGTGGGGCGGGAGGCTACAATGAGCAGTTCTTC
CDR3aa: CASSQGGAGGYNEQFF

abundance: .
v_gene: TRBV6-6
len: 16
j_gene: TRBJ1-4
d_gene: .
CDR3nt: TGTGCCAGCAGTAAGCCGCGGGATGCAACTAATGAAAAACTGTTTTTT
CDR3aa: CASSKPRDATNEKLFF

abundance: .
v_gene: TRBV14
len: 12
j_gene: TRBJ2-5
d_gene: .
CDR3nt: TGTGCCAGCAGCCGCCAGTACGAGACCCAGTACTTC
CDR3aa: CASSRQYETQYF

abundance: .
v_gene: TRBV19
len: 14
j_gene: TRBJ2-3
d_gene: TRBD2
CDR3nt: TGTGCCAGTAGCCTAGCGGTTAGCACAGATACGCAGTATTTT
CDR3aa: CASSLAVSTDTQYF

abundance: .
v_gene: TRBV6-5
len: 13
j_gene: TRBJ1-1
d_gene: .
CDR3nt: TGTGCCAGCAGGCGGGGGGCTTTTACTGAAGCTTTCTTT
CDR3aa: CASRRGAFTEAFF

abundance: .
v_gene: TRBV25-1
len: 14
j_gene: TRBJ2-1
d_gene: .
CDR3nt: TGTGCCAGCAACATTTGGGCCGCTTTCAATGAGCAGTTCTTC
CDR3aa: CASNIWAAFNEQFF

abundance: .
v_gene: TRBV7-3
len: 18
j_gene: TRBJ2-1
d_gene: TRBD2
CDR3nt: TGTGCCAGCAGCTTAACCCCCGGGAGGGGGTGGGACGGGAGTGAGCAGTTCTTC
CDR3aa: CASSLTPGRGWDGSEQFF

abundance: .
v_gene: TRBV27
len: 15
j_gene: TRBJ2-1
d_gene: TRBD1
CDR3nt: TGTGCCAGCGGACCAATCGGGACAGAAAGTAATGAGCAGTTCTTC
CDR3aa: CASGPIGTESNEQFF

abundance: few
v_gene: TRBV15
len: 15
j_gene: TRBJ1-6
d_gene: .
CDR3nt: TGTGCCACCAGCAGAGATGGACAGTTTAATTCACCCCTCCACTTT
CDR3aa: CATSRDGQFNSPLHF

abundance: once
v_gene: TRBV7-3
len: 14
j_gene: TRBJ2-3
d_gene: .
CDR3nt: TGTGCCAGCAGTCGTAACGGGGACACAGATACGCAGTATTTT
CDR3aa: CASSRNGDTDTQYF

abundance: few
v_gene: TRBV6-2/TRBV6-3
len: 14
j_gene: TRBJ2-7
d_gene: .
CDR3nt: TGTGCCAGCAGTTACTCGAGAGGTTCGGGCGAGCAGTACTTC
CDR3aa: CASSYSRGSGEQYF

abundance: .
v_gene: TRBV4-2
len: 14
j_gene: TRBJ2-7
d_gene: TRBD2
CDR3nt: TGTGCCAGCAGCCCTAGCGGGAGGACCTACGAGCAGTACTTC
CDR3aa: CASSPSGRTYEQYF

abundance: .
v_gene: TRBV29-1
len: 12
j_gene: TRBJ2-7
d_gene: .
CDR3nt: TGCAGCGTTACCCTTCCCGGCTACGAGCAGTACTTC
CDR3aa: CSVTLPGYEQYF

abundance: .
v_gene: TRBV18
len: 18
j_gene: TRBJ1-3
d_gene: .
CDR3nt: TGTGCCAGCTCACCACCGGGGGCAGGGGCTATCTCTGGAAACACCATATATTTT
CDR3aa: CASSPPGAGAISGNTIYF

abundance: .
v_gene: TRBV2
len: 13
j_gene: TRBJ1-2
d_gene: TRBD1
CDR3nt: TGTGCCAGCATTGAGTACAGGGGGGATGGCTACACCTTC
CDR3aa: CASIEYRGDGYTF

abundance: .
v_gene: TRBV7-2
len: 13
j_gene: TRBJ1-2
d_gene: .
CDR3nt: TGTGCCAGCAGCTTAGTGGCAGGGCGAGGCTACACCTTC
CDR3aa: CASSLVAGRGYTF

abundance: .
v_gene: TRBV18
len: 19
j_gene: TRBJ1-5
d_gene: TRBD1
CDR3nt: TGTGCCAGCTCACCTCAACTTGGGACAGGATCTTATAGCAATCAGCCCCAGCATTTT
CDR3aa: CASSPQLGTGSYSNQPQHF

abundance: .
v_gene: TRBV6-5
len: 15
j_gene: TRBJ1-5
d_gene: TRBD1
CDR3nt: TGTGCCAGCAGTAGCCCAGGGGGTGTAAATCAGCCCCAGCATTTT
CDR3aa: CASSSPGGVNQPQHF

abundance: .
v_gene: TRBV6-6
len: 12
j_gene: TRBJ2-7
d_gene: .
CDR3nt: TGTGCCAGCGCGTCGACAACCTACGAGCAGTACTTC
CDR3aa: CASASTTYEQYF

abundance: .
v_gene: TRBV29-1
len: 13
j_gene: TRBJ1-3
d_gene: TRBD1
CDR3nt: TGCAGCGTGGGACAGCCCTCTGGAAACACCATATATTTT
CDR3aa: CSVGQPSGNTIYF

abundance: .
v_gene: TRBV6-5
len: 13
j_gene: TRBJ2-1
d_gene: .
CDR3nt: TGTGCCAGCGACTCAACCTCCTACAATGAGCAGTTCTTC
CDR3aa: CASDSTSYNEQFF

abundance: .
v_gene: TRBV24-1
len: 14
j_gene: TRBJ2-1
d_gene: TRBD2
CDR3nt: TGTGCCACCAGTGACACGGGACTAGTGGTTGAGCAGTTCTTC
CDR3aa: CATSDTGLVVEQFF

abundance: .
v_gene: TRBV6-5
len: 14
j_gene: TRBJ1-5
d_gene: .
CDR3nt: TGTGCCAGCAGTACTAGTCCGAGCAATCAGCCCCAGCATTTT
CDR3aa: CASSTSPSNQPQHF

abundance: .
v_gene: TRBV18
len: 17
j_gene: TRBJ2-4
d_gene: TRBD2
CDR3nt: TGTGCCAGCTCACCACGGACTAGCGGGAGGGCCCCTAGCATTCAGTACTTC
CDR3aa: CASSPRTSGRAPSIQYF

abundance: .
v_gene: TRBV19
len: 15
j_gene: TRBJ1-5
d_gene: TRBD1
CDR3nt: TGTGCCAGCCGGACAGGGGTAGGGTTCACCCAGCCCCAGCATTTT
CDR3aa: CASRTGVGFTQPQHF

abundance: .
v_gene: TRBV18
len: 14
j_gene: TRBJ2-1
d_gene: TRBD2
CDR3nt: TGTGCCAGCTCACGGCTAGCGGGGCACAATGAGCAGTTCTTC
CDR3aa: CASSRLAGHNEQFF

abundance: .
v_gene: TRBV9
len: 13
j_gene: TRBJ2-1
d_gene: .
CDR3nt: TGTGCCAGCAGCGTGACCCTAGACGATGAGCAGTTCTTC
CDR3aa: CASSVTLDDEQFF

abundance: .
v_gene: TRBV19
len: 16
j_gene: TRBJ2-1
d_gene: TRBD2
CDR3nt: TGTGCCAGTAGTTTTGGACTAGCGGACCTCTACAATGAGCAGTTCTTC
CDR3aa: CASSFGLADLYNEQFF

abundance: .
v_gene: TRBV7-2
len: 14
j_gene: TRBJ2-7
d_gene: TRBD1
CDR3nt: TGTGCCAGCAGCCCGCGGACAGGGGGCTACGAGCAGTACTTC
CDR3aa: CASSPRTGGYEQYF

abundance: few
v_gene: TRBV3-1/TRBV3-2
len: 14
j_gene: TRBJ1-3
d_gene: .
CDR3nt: TGTGCCAGCAGCCGGACACTCACTGGAAACACCATATATTTT
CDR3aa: CASSRTLTGNTIYF

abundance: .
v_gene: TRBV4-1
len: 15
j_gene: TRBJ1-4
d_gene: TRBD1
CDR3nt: TGCGCCAGCAGCCAAGATAATGGGGACAGGTCGAAACTGTTTTTT
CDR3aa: CASSQDNGDRSKLFF

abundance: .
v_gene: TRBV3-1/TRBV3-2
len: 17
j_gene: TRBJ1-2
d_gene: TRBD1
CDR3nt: TGTGCCAGCAGCCAGTCCCACGGGACAGGAGGCACCTATGGCTACACCTTC
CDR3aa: CASSQSHGTGGTYGYTF

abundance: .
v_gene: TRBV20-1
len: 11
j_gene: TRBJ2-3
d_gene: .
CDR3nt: TGCAGTGCTAGTCACTCCGATACGCAGTATTTT
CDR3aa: CSASHSDTQYF

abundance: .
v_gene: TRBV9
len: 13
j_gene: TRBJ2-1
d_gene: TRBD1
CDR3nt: TGTGCCAGCAGCCTCCAGGGGGCGAATGAGCAGTTCTTC
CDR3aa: CASSLQGANEQFF

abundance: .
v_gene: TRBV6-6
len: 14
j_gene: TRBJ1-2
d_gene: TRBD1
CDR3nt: TGTGCCAGCAGTGACAAAGGACAGGGTTTTGGCTACACCTTC
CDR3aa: CASSDKGQGFGYTF

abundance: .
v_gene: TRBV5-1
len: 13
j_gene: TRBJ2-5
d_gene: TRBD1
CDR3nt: TGCGCCAGCAGACAGGGGAGCCGCGAGACCCAGTACTTC
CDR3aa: CASRQGSRETQYF

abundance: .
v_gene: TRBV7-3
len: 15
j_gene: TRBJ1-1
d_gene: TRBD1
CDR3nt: TGTGCCAGCAGCTCTGAGCCGGGACAGTCTTCGGGAGCTTTCTTT
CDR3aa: CASSSEPGQSSGAFF